The 26 T cell receptor beta chains given below trace back to one sample, sequenced in a study of blood T cell repertoires in COVID-19. The data were produced by immunoSEQ multiplex PCR, yet TCRdb's version contains in-frame clones alone and is incomplete. The sample lists tens of thousands of clones, less than 90% occurring once. The sequencing sample was made of peripheral blood. These TCRs come from a man aged 50-60 years with acute or convalescent COVID-19.

The V gene is TRBV28, the J gene TRBJ1-2; D gene uncertain. The CDR3 loop spans 13 amino acids. CDR1 and CDR2 from the germline V gene are MDHEN and SYDVKM. The germline V and J ends were trimmed by 2 bases and 1 base, with 5 bases remaining between them. CDR3 amino acids: CASSLADNYGYTF. The DNA of the CDR3 is TGTGCCAGCAGTTTAGCAGATAACTATGGCTACACCTTC.

This clone was observed once. The CDR3 sequence: CASSRTTSGNYNEQFF. The CDR3 DNA reads TGCGCCAGCAGCCGGACGACTAGCGGGAATTACAATGAGCAGTTCTTC. The rearrangement uses TRBV4-1 and TRBJ2-1, with 11 positions matching TRBD2. This CDR3 is built from 16 residues. Germline loops: CDR1 MGHRA, CDR2 YSYEKL. Losses at the gene ends were 4 bases for V and 4 bases for J; bases not matched to a gene: 6.

This chain uses TRBV27 with TRBJ2-1; the match to TRBD2 covers 13 bases. This CDR3 comprises 15 residues. J lost 6 bases, V lost 4 bases, and 3 bases had no gene match. Looked up from germline, CDR1 is MNHEY and CDR2 is SMNVEV (reference sequence). The CDR3 nucleotides are TGTGCCAGCAGTTCGGGACTAGCGGGGCTCAATGAGCAGTTCTTC. It is translated as CASSSGLAGLNEQFF.

The chain employs TRBV9 and TRBJ2-6, with 7 bases matching TRBD2. CDR3 length: 13 amino acids. Looked up from germline, CDR1 is SGDLS and CDR2 is YYNGEE. V dropped 4 bases and J dropped 11; count of bases not matched to a gene: 6. CDR3 loop: CASSSRLAHVLTF. The CDR3 region has the DNA TGTGCCAGCAGCTCACGACTAGCCCACGTCCTGACTTTC. The full variable domain, rest sourced from reference TRBV9 and TRBJ2-6, is DSGVTQTPKHLITATGQRVTLRCSPRSGDLSVYWYQQSLDQGLQFLIQYYNGEERAKGNILERFSAQQFPDLHSELNLSSLELGDSALYFCASSSRLAHVLTFGAGSRLTVL.

The chain employs TRBV12-5 and TRBJ2-1, with 10 bases lining up with TRBD2. From germline, CDR1 is LGHNT and CDR2 FRNRAP. After removal of 5 bases from V and 4 bases from J, the junction contained 11 bases not matched to a gene. The CDR3 has 17 amino acids. The chain's CDR3 is CASGTASGSNVYNEQFF. DNA for the CDR3: TGTGCTAGTGGTACCGCTAGCGGGAGCAACGTTTACAATGAGCAGTTCTTC.

CDR3 DNA sequence: TGCAGCGTTGAGGGGGGGAACACTGAAGCTTTCTTT. Its protein product is CSVEGGNTEAFF. The rearrangement uses TRBV29-1 and TRBJ1-1; perhaps TRBD1 as D (5 bases). Germline V CDR1 and CDR2: SQVTM, ANQGSEA. This CDR3 is built from 12 residues. Trimming shortened V by 3 bases and J by 1 base, and 6 bases separated the two germline ends.

The V and J genes are TRBV2 and TRBJ1-3; D is undetermined. V was cut by 2 bases and J by 3 bases, with 23 bases left in between. The V gene's germline CDR1 is SNHLY and CDR2 FYNNEI. There are 19 residues in the CDR3. CDR3 sequence: CASSEHPAGGRLGGNTIYF. In nucleotides, the CDR3 is TGTGCCAGCAGTGAACACCCTGCTGGAGGCAGGTTAGGTGGAAACACCATATATTTT. The complete variable domain, with remaining parts taken from reference TRBV2 and TRBJ1-3, reads EPEVTQTPSHQVTQMGQEVILRCVPISNHLYFYWYRQILGQKVEFLVSFYNNEISEKSEIFDDQFSVERPDGSNFTLKIRSTKLEDSAMYFCASSEHPAGGRLGGNTIYFGEGSWLTVV.

The chain joins TRBV30 to TRBJ1-2, with D possibly matching TRBD1 (6 bases). Trimming removed 3 bases at V and 4 bases at J, with 15 bases between. CDR1 GTSNPN and CDR2 SVGIG come from the germline V gene (reference sequence). This CDR3 comprises 14 residues. CDR3 protein: CAWSATGTGYGYTF. DNA of the CDR3: TGTGCCTGGAGCGCAACAGGGACGGGCTATGGCTACACCTTC.

This clone was counted between two and nine times. The rearrangement uses TRBV5-5 and TRBJ2-1; possible D gene TRBD1, 6 bases. Germline CDR1 reads SGHKS; CDR2 reads YYEKEE (reference sequence). Trimming left V 0 bases short and J 10 bases short, with 14 bases between. The CDR3 sequence is 14 residues long. As DNA, the CDR3 is TGTGCCAGCAGCTTGGAAAACAGGGCTTGGGAGCAGTTCTTC. This sequence encodes CASSLENRAWEQFF.

V usage is TRBV27 and J usage is TRBJ2-4, with 9 nucleotides matching TRBD1. The J segment lost 8 bases and the V segment lost 3 bases, leaving 8 bases of the junction unmatched. Per germline, CDR1 MNHEY and CDR2 SMNVEV (reference sequence). The CDR3 runs 15 residues. This CDR3 reads CASSFFPGTGYIQYF. CDR3 in DNA: TGTGCCAGCAGTTTCTTCCCCGGGACAGGGTACATTCAGTACTTC.

The gene calls are TRBV24-1 and TRBJ2-5, with 11 positions matching TRBD2. CDR3 length: 15 residues. The V and J ends lost 3 bases and 4 bases, in that order; junction bases with no gene match: 3. Germline CDR1 reads KGHDR; CDR2 reads SFDVKD. CDR3 nucleotides: TGTGCCACCAGTGATCCAGGGACTAGCGGAGAGACCCAGTACTTC. Protein product: CATSDPGTSGETQYF.

V gene TRBV15 combines with J gene TRBJ1-4, with D perhaps matching TRBD1 (5 bases). The CDR3 consists of 16 residues. Trimming stripped 0 bases from V and 6 bases from J, with 14 bases between. Germline assignment: CDR1 LNHNV and CDR2 YYDKDF (reference sequence). CDR3 amino acids: CATSRDAWGVDEKLFF. The CDR3 DNA sequence: TGTGCCACCAGCAGAGACGCGTGGGGGGTGGATGAAAAACTGTTTTTT.

This chain links TRBV10-1 with TRBJ1-6; no reliable D call. The CDR3 spans 17 residues. Germline CDR1 reads WNHNN; CDR2 reads SYGVQD (reference sequence). Trimming took off 10 bases at V and 5 bases at J, with 24 bases between the two ends. The CDR3 is CATRTMNKVDHNSPLHF. The DNA for the CDR3 is TGCGCCACCCGTACTATGAATAAGGTAGATCATAATTCACCCCTCCACTTT.

A few counts support this clone. The genes are TRBV24-1 and TRBJ2-1; the match to TRBD1 covers 12 bases. The J segment lost 8 bases and the V segment lost 4 bases, leaving 8 bases of the junction unmatched. The germline V gene encodes CDR1 KGHDR and CDR2 SFDVKD. This CDR3 is built from 16 residues. The DNA for the CDR3 is TGTGCCACCAGTGAACTGGGACAGGGGGCTCGGTATGAGCAGTTCTTC. Translation gives CATSELGQGARYEQFF.

The J gene is TRBJ1-3, the V gene TRBV30, with D maybe TRBD1 (6 bases). V lost 0 bases and J 0 bases, leaving 12 bases between the germline ends. Germline lookup yields CDR1 GTSNPN and CDR2 SVGIG (reference sequence). This CDR3 spans 16 amino acids. This CDR3 is CAWSVWTANSGNTIYF. The CDR3 DNA reads as TGTGCCTGGAGTGTATGGACAGCCAACTCTGGAAACACCATATATTTT. Complete variable domain (other parts from reference TRBV30 and TRBJ1-3): SQTIHQWPATLVQPVGSPLSLECTVEGTSNPNLYWYRQAAGRGLQLLFYSVGIGQISSEVPQNLSASRPQDRQFILSSKKLLLSDSGFYLCAWSVWTANSGNTIYFGEGSWLTVV.

The rearrangement uses TRBV9 and TRBJ1-2; 11 nucleotides align to TRBD1. The junction had 2 bases not matched to a gene; V was cut back by 0 bases and J by 4 bases. The CDR3 consists of 15 residues. Germline CDR1 SGDLS, CDR2 YYNGEE. CDR3: CASSVGTGGIYGYTF. The CDR3 coding sequence is TGTGCCAGCAGCGTAGGGACAGGGGGCATCTATGGCTACACCTTC.

The chain is built from TRBV19 and TRBJ2-2, with 7 bases identical to TRBD1. In germline, CDR1 is LNHDA, CDR2 SQIVND (reference sequence). The trim removed 0 bases at V and 4 bases at J, leaving 11 bases unmatched. CDR3 length equals 18 residues. CDR3 residues: CASSIDRVQGLITGELFF. CDR3 nucleotide sequence: TGTGCCAGTAGTATAGATCGGGTACAGGGGTTGATCACCGGGGAGCTGTTTTTT.

V is TRBV6-2 or TRBV6-3 and J is TRBJ2-3, with D perhaps TRBD2 (7 bases). CDR1 and CDR2 from the germline V gene are MNHEY and SVGEGT. The CDR3 extends over 15 amino acids. Trimming shortened V by 3 bases and J by 1 base, and 11 bases separated the two germline ends. CDR3 in DNA: TGTGCCAGCAGTTATGGGGGGGCGCGCACAGATACGCAGTATTTT. Translated: CASSYGGARTDTQYF.

The rearrangement links TRBV9 to TRBJ1-2; D gene unclear. V was pared by 6 bases and J by 4 bases, with 19 bases between. CDR1 is SGDLS, CDR2 YYNGEE, per germline. The CDR3 contains 15 residues. This CDR3 is CASTLRREESYGYTF. The CDR3 DNA follows: TGTGCCAGCACCCTAAGGAGGGAGGAAAGCTATGGCTACACCTTC.

This clone showed up just a few times. This chain links TRBV7-9 with TRBJ2-3; 11 bases map to TRBD2. Germline CDR1 reads SEHNR; CDR2 reads FQNEAQ (reference sequence). The CDR3 is 15 residues long. Trimming at V came to 5 bases and at J to 3 bases, leaving 4 bases not matched to a gene. The CDR3 DNA reads TGTGCCAGCAGCGTTAGCGGGGGGGCGACAGATACGCAGTATTTT. Amino acids: CASSVSGGATDTQYF.

This chain links TRBV7-2 with TRBJ2-7, with 9 bases lining up with TRBD1. Germline values: CDR1 SGHTA, CDR2 FQGNSA. There are 15 residues in the CDR3. V shed 5 bases, J shed 2 bases, and the junction held 7 bases outside the gene matches. Here the CDR3 reads CASSPGTGHTYEQYF. The CDR3 DNA sequence: TGTGCCAGCAGCCCCGGGACAGGGCATACCTACGAGCAGTACTTC.

The rearrangement uses TRBV6-2 or TRBV6-3 and TRBJ2-7; D unclear. The CDR3 spans 15 residues. Deletions cut 1 base from V and 0 bases from J, with 10 bases between. Germline loops: CDR1 MNHEY, CDR2 SVGEGT. CDR3 DNA sequence: TGTGCCAGCAGTTACTTAGTGCGGAACTCCTACGAGCAGTACTTC. Encoded protein: CASSYLVRNSYEQYF.

The rearrangement joins TRBV6-5 to TRBJ1-4; weak D call: TRBD1 (5 bases). Germline-derived CDR1 and CDR2 are MNHEY and SVGAGI. The germline V and J ends were trimmed by 1 base and 4 bases, with 10 bases remaining between them. This CDR3 spans 15 amino acids. In DNA, the CDR3 is TGTGCCAGCAGTTACTGGGGCAGGAGTAATGAAAAACTGTTTTTT. Translated: CASSYWGRSNEKLFF.

This clone was detected only once. The chain recombines TRBV18 with TRBJ2-1; 12 positions agree with TRBD2. Germline CDR1 and CDR2: KGHSH and LQKENI. The CDR3 runs to 16 residues. V trimming: 5 bases; J trimming: 9 bases; junction bases outside the gene matches: 11. The CDR3 nucleotides read TGTGCCAGCTCAGGGACTAGCGGGTTCGGCGGCGGTGAGCAGTTCTTC. Translated, it gives CASSGTSGFGGGEQFF.

The CDR3 coding sequence is TGTGCCAGCAGCTTGGAAGGGGCTAGCAATCAGCCCCAGCATTTT. Amino acids: CASSLEGASNQPQHF. This chain links TRBV7-2 with TRBJ1-5; maybe TRBD1 (5 bases). V shed 3 bases and J shed 0 bases, with 9 bases lying between them. There are 15 residues in the CDR3. Germline CDR1 and CDR2: SGHTA and FQGNSA.

The chain joins TRBV3-1 (or the pseudogene TRBV3-2) to TRBJ2-5, with TRBD1 as a possible D gene (5 bases). The CDR3 is 14 residues long. V lost 1 base, J lost 3 bases, and 9 bases lay in between. The germline CDR1 and CDR2 sequences are LGHDT and YNNKEL (reference sequence). The CDR3 reads CASSQATTEETQYF. The CDR3 DNA follows: TGTGCCAGCAGCCAAGCGACGACAGAAGAGACCCAGTACTTC.